This TCR beta chain is from a study of T cell clusters in autoimmune cytopenias. The germline V gene has CDR1 LNHDA and CDR2 SQIVND (reference sequence). The CDR3 is made up of 11 amino acids. This clonotype is identified as medium-sized from frequency. Its antigen is not known. The study, taken as a whole, reports: A dominant lymphoma-associated repertoire apparently masked the cluster-lack signature in secondary cytopenia versus chronic lymphocytic leukemia.

TRB was amplified from about 270 ng of peripheral blood genomic DNA per sample. One tube held mixed TRB-A and TRB-B primer pools for touch-down PCR. TCRdb re-called the multiplex PCR reads and gives one entry per CDR3 protein, without DNA. This sample's table has more than 6,000 distinct CDR3 sequences. This sample was shared with a second study, whose subject was T cell repertoires in aging, cancer and after chemotherapy. From that second work: Clear clonal overlap appeared across healthy donor samples taken over several months to years.

Sequencing used peripheral blood. V and J are TRBV19 and TRBJ2-7. The receptor was derived from a human donor in good health. The CDR3 here is CASSHGLEQYF.